This T cell receptor (beta chain) was recorded in a study of T cell repertoires in cytomegalovirus infection. CDR1 is SGHTA, CDR2 FQGNSA, per germline. Deletions cut 2 bases from V and 7 bases from J, with 11 bases between. This CDR3 has 14 amino acids. This clonotype appeared many times. MiXCR, applied by TCRdb to the reads, yields one record per CDR3 protein. This table has more than 150,000 distinct CDR3 sequences, about 20% appearing once. The V and J genes are TRBV7-2 and TRBJ2-2; no clear D. Sequenced input: PBMCs. This clonotype was obtained from a human donor in good health (CMV status not recorded). Some clones in this sample may be carry-over from other donors' samples. The CDR3 DNA follows: TGTGCCAGCAGCTTATATTTCACGGTCGGGGAGCTGTTTTTT. Its translation is CASSLYFTVGELFF. Filled out from reference TRBV7-2 and TRBJ2-2, the complete variable domain reads GAGVSQSPSNKVTEKGKDVELRCDPISGHTALYWYRQSLGQGLEFLIYFQGNSAPDKSGLPSDRFSAERTGGSVSTLTIQRTQQEDSAVYLCASSLYFTVGELFFGEGSRLTVL.